Presented here are 14 T cell receptor beta chains from one specimen sequenced in a study of T cells in localized non-small cell lung cancer. Generated by immunoSEQ multiplex PCR, the TCRdb table keeps only in-frame clones and is missing some. The repertoire holds roughly 38,000 clones, with almost 85% as singletons. Specimen: peripheral blood, collected before any cancer treatment. Receptor source: a male donor at least 60 years old with stage III squamous cell lung carcinoma.

This chain uses TRBV2 with TRBJ1-5; D unresolved. Germline CDR1 is SNHLY and CDR2 is FYNNEI. V was trimmed by 6 bases and J by 4 bases, leaving 10 bases between them. There are 13 residues in the CDR3. CDR3 in DNA: TGTGCCAGCAGCTCGGGTCAAAATCAGCCCCAGCATTTT. Protein: CASSSGQNQPQHF.

The chain joins TRBV20-1 to TRBJ2-2; D unclear. Trimming took off 6 bases at V and 0 bases at J, with 2 bases between the two ends. Germline-derived CDR1 and CDR2 are DFQATT and SNEGSKA (reference sequence). The CDR3 is 11 residues long. CDR3 residues: CSATNTGELFF. CDR3 in DNA: TGCAGTGCAACGAACACCGGGGAGCTGTTTTTT.

This clone was seen once. This chain links TRBV15 with TRBJ1-1; D is ambiguous. Germline V gene lookup returns CDR1 LNHNV and CDR2 YYDKDF (reference sequence). The CDR3 sequence is 15 residues long. V was clipped by 0 bases and J by 0 bases, with 8 bases between them. The DNA for the CDR3 is TGTGCCACCAGCAGAGAGGGCAGCTTGAACACTGAAGCTTTCTTT. Its protein is CATSREGSLNTEAFF.

The chain is built from TRBV4-1 and TRBJ1-2; D uncertain. Trimming pared 0 bases from V and 8 bases from J, leaving 10 bases between. CDR1 and CDR2 (germline): MGHRA, YSYEKL. This CDR3 is built from 13 residues. CDR3 region: CASSQDHLRGYTF. The DNA of the CDR3 is TGCGCCAGCAGCCAAGACCATTTGAGGGGCTACACCTTC.

The V gene is TRBV7-8, the J gene TRBJ2-7; 10 bases map to TRBD1. Looked up from germline, CDR1 is SGHVS and CDR2 is FQNEAQ. CDR3 length equals 15 residues. J lost 0 bases, V lost 6 bases, and 5 bases had no gene match. Written as DNA, the CDR3 is TGTGCCAGCAGTCCCGGGACAGGGGACTCCTACGAGCAGTACTTC. Translating gives CASSPGTGDSYEQYF.

The CDR3 DNA reads as TGTGCCAGCAGACCACGCACGGCAGGCTATGGCTACACCTTC. Amino acids: CASRPRTAGYGYTF. The rearrangement links TRBV6-5 to TRBJ1-2; unclear D gene. Germline CDR1 reads MNHEY; CDR2 reads SVGAGI. With 6 bases removed from V and 4 bases from J, the gap between germline ends came to 15 bases. The CDR3 length is 14 residues.

This clone was recorded a few times. The genes are TRBV10-3 and TRBJ2-7; 9 nucleotides match TRBD2. Germline CDR1 reads ENHRY; CDR2 reads SYGVKD. Germline trimming cut 6 bases from V and 5 bases from J; bases unmatched to any gene: 14. The CDR3 is made up of 16 amino acids. The CDR3 sequence: CAIRGGGGRAFDEQYF. The CDR3 bases are TGTGCCATCAGAGGCGGGGGGGGCCGCGCTTTTGACGAGCAGTACTTC.

The chain is built from TRBV5-1 and TRBJ2-3, with D tentatively TRBD2 (6 bases). Trimming removed 0 bases from V and 0 bases from J, with 8 bases in between. Germline CDR1 SGHRS, CDR2 YFSETQ. This CDR3 has 15 residues. In nucleotides, the CDR3 is TGCGCCAGCAGCTTGGACGGGACTAGCACAGATACGCAGTATTTT. It translates to CASSLDGTSTDTQYF.

The chain employs TRBV5-4 and TRBJ2-1, with 12 nucleotides matching TRBD2. Germline CDR1 SGHNT, CDR2 YYREEE (reference sequence). J was trimmed by 9 bases and V by 3 bases; bases with no gene match: 10. This CDR3 comprises 16 residues. The CDR3 nucleotides are TGTGCCAGCAGCTCTAGCGGGAGGGCGGCGGGCCTTGAGCAGTTCTTC. Translating it yields CASSSSGRAAGLEQFF.

The table lists this clone with a count of one. This rearrangement joins TRBV5-6 to TRBJ1-4; D might be TRBD1 (5 bases). The V end was cut by 1 base, the J end by 8 bases, with 12 bases between. The CDR3 has 14 amino acids. CDR1 SGHDT and CDR2 YYEEEE come from the germline V gene. CDR3 DNA: TGTGCCAGCAGCTTGAAGGGGTCTGGCGAAAAACTGTTTTTT. Translated: CASSLKGSGEKLFF.

The chain couples TRBV11-2 to TRBJ2-2, with D tentatively TRBD1 or TRBD2 (5 bases each). V lost 3 bases to trimming and J lost 4 bases, with 9 bases between them. Germline V gene sequence: CDR1 SGHAT, CDR2 FQNNGV. This CDR3 has 14 residues. CDR3 nucleotide sequence: TGTGCCAGCAGCTTCCGAGGGGTCACCGGGGAGCTGTTTTTT. This gives the protein CASSFRGVTGELFF.

The chain carries TRBV19 and TRBJ1-5; D unresolved. The V end was cut by 6 bases, the J end by 4 bases, with 13 bases between. The CDR3 is made up of 14 amino acids. The germline gives CDR1 LNHDA, CDR2 SQIVND (reference sequence). The CDR3 bases are TGTGCCAGTAGCTCCCTCCCAGGAAATCAGCCCCAGCATTTT. It codes for CASSSLPGNQPQHF.

The rearrangement joins TRBV2 to TRBJ1-1, with D unclear. V was pared by 6 bases and J by 2 bases, with 13 bases between. Germline V gene lookup returns CDR1 SNHLY and CDR2 FYNNEI. This CDR3 comprises 14 residues. The CDR3 DNA is TGTGCCAGCAGCCCCCTAGTGGGTAACACTGAAGCTTTCTTT. The encoded protein is CASSPLVGNTEAFF.

This clone was observed once. CDR3 in amino acids: CASSLEGGTEAFF. DNA for the CDR3: TGTGCCAGCAGCTTGGAGGGGGGCACTGAAGCTTTCTTT. This sequence joins TRBV5-6 and TRBJ1-1; D possibly corresponds to TRBD1 (6 bases). The CDR3 has 13 residues. Germline V gene data show CDR1 as SGHDT and CDR2 as YYEEEE. V lost 0 bases to trimming and J lost 4 bases, with 7 bases between them.